The 12 T cell receptor beta chains in this list originate from one sample, sequenced in a study of T cell responses to AZD1222 COVID-19 vaccine. TCRdb's table, derived via immunoSEQ multiplex PCR, lists solely in-frame clones and lacks some. The sample comprises around 140,000 clones, approximately 91% of which are singletons, and under 2% rests with the top ten. This sample comprised peripheral blood, obtained 28 days after the second AZD1222 dose. The receptors were sampled from an adult who received the AZD1222 COVID-19 vaccine.

This chain links TRBV25-1 with TRBJ1-1, with TRBD1 identical over 7 bases. The CDR3 length is 13 residues. CDR1 is MGHDK and CDR2 is SYGVNS in the germline V gene. The junction had 7 bases not matched to a gene; V was cut back by 8 bases and J by 4 bases. As DNA, the CDR3 is TGTGCCAGCCAGGACAGGTGGGGCACTGAAGCTTTCTTT. Translating it yields CASQDRWGTEAFF.

V usage is TRBV27 and J usage is TRBJ1-2; no firm D call. Germline CDR1 is MNHEY and CDR2 is SMNVEV (reference sequence). Trimming removed 2 bases from V and 0 bases from J, with 4 bases in between. CDR3 length: 13 amino acids. CDR3 nucleotide sequence: TGTGCCAGCAGTTTAGAGGCTAACTATGGCTACACCTTC. This gives the protein CASSLEANYGYTF.

The chain joins TRBV2 to TRBJ2-5, with 9 bases fitting TRBD1. The CDR3 is 17 residues long. V lost 4 bases and J lost 5; bases outside the gene matches: 14. The V gene's germline CDR1 is SNHLY and CDR2 FYNNEI. The CDR3, as DNA: TGTGCCAGCAGTGGCGACAGGGGGACTTTTGCACTGGAGACCCAGTACTTC. Amino acid sequence: CASSGDRGTFALETQYF.

The chain carries TRBV5-4 and TRBJ2-3; D might be TRBD1 (6 bases). The germline V gene encodes CDR1 SGHNT and CDR2 YYREEE (reference sequence). The CDR3 is 14 residues long. V was cut by 4 bases and J by 1 base, with 10 bases left in between. The CDR3 DNA reads TGTGCCAGCAGCCTCGGACAGCGCACAGATACGCAGTATTTT. It specifies CASSLGQRTDTQYF.

The CDR3 sequence is CASRVRENTEAFF. The CDR3 nucleotides read TGCGCCAGCAGAGTCAGGGAGAACACTGAAGCTTTCTTT. The rearrangement uses TRBV5-1 and TRBJ1-1; weak D call: TRBD1 (5 bases). The V end lost 5 bases, the J end lost 1 base, and 9 bases lay between the germline ends. The V gene's germline CDR1 is SGHRS and CDR2 YFSETQ. The CDR3 contains 13 residues. Full variable domain (remainder filled in from reference TRBV5-1 and TRBJ1-1): KAGVTQTPRYLIKTRGQQVTLSCSPISGHRSVSWYQQTPGQGLQFLFEYFSETQRNKGNFPGRFSGRQFSNSRSEMNVSTLELGDSALYLCASRVRENTEAFFGQGTRLTVV.

The chain combines TRBV5-1 with TRBJ2-7; D could derive from TRBD1 or TRBD2 (5 bases each). Germline values: CDR1 SGHRS, CDR2 YFSETQ. The CDR3 has 18 residues. The V and J ends lost 1 base and 3 bases respectively, with 23 bases between them. The CDR3 loop reads CASSLRPGSRQTDYEQYF. In nucleotides, the CDR3 is TGCGCCAGCAGCTTGAGGCCAGGGAGCAGACAAACCGACTACGAGCAGTACTTC.

This rearrangement joins TRBV6-4 to TRBJ1-1, with D unresolved. The CDR3 sequence is 13 residues long. Germline V lookup: CDR1 MRHNA, CDR2 SNTAGT. Trimming removed 4 bases from V and 1 base from J, with 7 bases in between. CDR3 bases: TGTGCCAGCAGTGGCGACTGGAACACTGAAGCTTTCTTT. Translation gives CASSGDWNTEAFF.

The chain's CDR3 is CASSLGAANTEAFF. The CDR3 DNA sequence: TGTGCCAGCAGCTTAGGGGCGGCGAACACTGAAGCTTTCTTT. V is TRBV7-2 and J is TRBJ1-1; unclear D gene. V shed 1 base and J shed 1 base, with 7 bases lying between them. This CDR3 spans 14 amino acids. The V gene's germline CDR1 is SGHTA and CDR2 FQGNSA.

V gene TRBV10-2 combines with J gene TRBJ2-5; D is unresolved. Germline-derived CDR1 and CDR2 are WSHSY and SAAADI. V lost 3 bases and J lost 4, with 12 bases in between. This CDR3 is built from 14 residues. CDR3 protein: CASSELAKGETQYF. The CDR3 DNA sequence: TGCGCCAGCAGTGAATTGGCAAAAGGAGAGACCCAGTACTTC.

This clone was observed once. The V call is TRBV11-2, the J call TRBJ1-2; 7 bases are a match to TRBD1. Germline assignment: CDR1 SGHAT and CDR2 FQNNGV. V trimming: 6 bases; J trimming: 4 bases; junction bases outside the gene matches: 5. The CDR3 consists of 13 residues. The CDR3 nucleotides are TGTGCCAGCAGTCAGGGGACAGCCTATGGCTACACCTTC. It translates to CASSQGTAYGYTF.

The CDR3 DNA reads as TGCAGTGTCCTGGGGGAGACTGAAGCTTTCTTT. Translation: CSVLGETEAFF. The chain joins TRBV20-1 to TRBJ1-1, with TRBD1 as a possible D gene (5 bases). In germline, CDR1 is DFQATT, CDR2 SNEGSKA (reference sequence). The V and J ends lost 7 bases and 5 bases respectively, with 11 bases between them. CDR3 size: 11 residues.

The chain employs TRBV11-2 and TRBJ1-5; D unclear. Germline V gene sequence: CDR1 SGHAT, CDR2 FQNNGV. This CDR3 has 13 amino acids. V lost 2 bases to trimming and J lost 3 bases, with 5 bases between them. CDR3 in DNA: TGTGCCAGCAGCTTAACAGACAATCAGCCCCAGCATTTT. Translated: CASSLTDNQPQHF.